This T cell receptor (beta chain) came from a study of CXCR3-negative and CXCR3-positive naive CD8 T cells (dated by TCRdb to about 2019). Study-wide context: In total, roughly 140 million TRB reads were obtained, which works out to roughly 1.5 +/- 0.3 million reads per library. Naive subsets from roughly 5 donors and memory cells from 3 donors were included in the TRBV-TRBJ cluster analysis. Data from ten to twelve donors, pooled across two independent experiments, went into the diversity and physicochemical repertoire analyses. Overall results and qualifications from the work: Compared with CXCR3-negative naive cells, CXCR3-positive naive cells had TRB CDR3s with higher hydrophobicity (lower Kidera factor 4), lower energy, and higher strength and volume indices. Because CXCR3 expression was partially decreased after cryopreservation, freshly isolated PBMCs were used for most assays. Both naive subsets had comparably high repertoire diversity, while memory CD8+ T cells had much lower repertoire diversity. Because surface CD5, which is linked to self-reactivity in mice, was comparable between the naive subsets, TCR interaction strength was also inferred from the physicochemical properties of TRB CDR3s. Within the same donor, TRBV-TRBJ usage looked similar between naive CXCR3-negative and CXCR3-positive cells, but memory cells had distinct patterns.

Sequencing used a NextSeq 550. The Human TCR Profiling Kit (MiLaboratory) was used to make UMI-labeled 5' RACE TRB cDNA libraries. cDNA synthesis used the entire amount of extracted RNA, and PCR amplification then used the entire amount of cDNA produced. The libraries were made side by side, with each library going through the same number of PCR cycles. The study's own analysis went as follows. About 50,000 +/- 10,000 unique UMI-labeled TRB cDNA molecules per library were extracted with MIGEC and MiXCR, with at least two reads per UMI required. An average of approximately 40,000 +/- 10,000 functional in-frame TRB CDR3 nucleotide clonotypes without stop codons was found per library. Diversity metrics, including normalized Shannon-Wiener and Chao1, were computed in VDJtools after downsampling to 5000 UMI-labeled TRB molecules per sample. VDJtools computed clonotype-size-weighted physicochemical properties of the central five CDR3 residues: interaction energy, strength, volume and Kidera factor 4. TCRdb reprocessed the reads into one record per CDR3 protein sequence, lacking DNA. The V and J calls, along with clone size, are taken from TCRdb and not from the paper's own processing. The sample table includes about 120,000 distinct CDR3 sequences. The biggest ten clones account for 0.36% of the sample.

As for this clonotype: Its antigen is not yet known.

The CDR3, cysteine through phenylalanine, is 12 amino acids long. No DNA was logged. CDR1 and CDR2, per the germline V gene, are SNHLY and FYNNEI. Each CD8+ T cell subset was flow-sorted in triplicate, with 250,000 to 350,000 cells per subset placed directly into RLT lysis buffer. Naive CD8+ T cells were defined stringently as CD45RO-CCR7+CD27+CD95- to exclude memory contaminants. Standard density gradient centrifugation was used to isolate peripheral blood mononuclear cells from buffy coats. A FACSAria III was used to flow-sort naive CD8+ T cells into CXCR3-negative and CXCR3-positive populations. An RNeasy Mini Kit was used to extract total RNA from the sorted cells.

This clonotype was obtained from a human donor in good health. Some clones in this sample may be carry-over from other donors' samples. Material: naive CXCR3+ CD8+ T cells from blood. According to the study, the label for this sample's cell subset or site signals: CD45RO-CCR7+CD27+CD95- naive CD8+ T cells expressing CXCR3 (TNR3+). This receptor chain uses TRBV2 and TRBJ2-7. The CDR3 amino acid sequence is: CASMGWNYEQYF.